These T cell receptor beta chains were read from a single sample in a study of blood T cell repertoires in COVID-19. The method was immunoSEQ multiplex PCR; TCRdb's version includes in-frame clones alone and lacks a portion of them. Of approximately 170,000 clones listed, around 80% were seen once; the top ten hold around 12%. The sequenced sample was peripheral blood. The receptors come from a woman between 50 and 59 years old with acute or convalescent COVID-19. The CDR3 runs from the conserved cysteine through the conserved F or W. Fields, in order: D gene, V gene, CDR3 protein. A D gene is named only where the DNA matches it firmly.

TRBD2	TRBV18	CATKRLAGDGGQFF
TRBD1	TRBV6-6	CASSYGGTDNSPLHF
TRBD1	TRBV19	CASTQRTGGSQPQHF
.	TRBV27	CASSLRGIDGYTF
.	TRBV7-2	CASSLESGPNSPLHF
TRBD1	TRBV10-3	CAISGGQGATDTQYF
TRBD1	TRBV30	CAWSAGTGSPRETQYF
.	TRBV18	CASSPSGTEQFF
.	TRBV3-1/TRBV3-2	CASSQTGYRTTEKLFF
.	TRBV5-6	CASSQTFPSYEQYF
.	TRBV7-9	CASSFYRQKNEKLFF
TRBD2	TRBV19	CASRELAGGSYEQYF
.	TRBV5-4	CASSFGTLNTEAFF
.	TRBV7-8	CASSLGNREDTEAFF
.	TRBV13	CASKIGGRETQYF
TRBD1	TRBV24-1	CATSASTGLGLDGNTEAFF
TRBD1	TRBV4-1	CASSQARTGSNQPQHF
.	TRBV5-1	CASSLAGVDESPLHF
TRBD1	TRBV27	CASSRQGTTQYF
.	TRBV6-5	CASSSTGDSPLHF
.	TRBV7-9	CASSLAPGHPNYGYTF
TRBD1	TRBV6-5	CASSYSRTGGGYGYTF
.	TRBV5-6	CASSRDRNYGYTF
.	TRBV10-1	CASSESSSGPLFTEAFF